This T cell receptor beta chain was captured by sequencing in a study of T cell repertoires in cytomegalovirus infection. Study information: Researchers turned to recently identified HLA-C-restricted CMV epitopes as well as well-studied HLA-B-restricted ones. Through public TCR beta signatures, both CMV infection and matching HLA type were indicated.

Findings and limits, study-wide: CMV-specific TCR beta clonotypes restricted by HLA-C dominated the ex vivo response. Cumulative public TCR beta family frequency identified carriers of CMV plus the relevant HLA.

Using its own MiXCR run on the reads, TCRdb lists one record per CDR3 protein. The table has about 830,000 distinct CDR3 sequences, about 31% seen once. The germline V gene encodes CDR1 SGHVT and CDR2 SQSDAQ. The CDR3 spans 16 residues. Losses at the gene ends were 9 bases for V and 8 bases for J; bases not matched to a gene: 21. Comment on this clonotype: The antigen remains unidentified.

This chain connects TRBV7-4 to TRBJ1-2; 7 nucleotides match TRBD1. This TCR was sampled from a human donor in good health (CMV status not recorded). Some clones in this sample may be carry-over from other donors' samples. The sequencing here drew on cultured CD8+ T cells from PBMCs, taken from culture after CMV antigen stimulation. The CDR3 reads CASSPSQTGPLEGYTF. In DNA, the CDR3 is TGTGCCAGTAGCCCAAGCCAGACAGGGCCCCTGGAAGGCTACACCTTC.